This T cell receptor (beta chain) was sequenced for a study of PD-L1 blockade in urothelial cancer. For the study at large: After treatment start, blood was analyzed at 3 weeks (second dose) and at 6 weeks. T cells were recovered from blood samples at a median of around 150,000.

TCR analog templates of synthetic origin were spiked into each PCR. Repertoires were generated with immunoSEQ multiplex PCR, while TCRdb's copy carries only in-frame clones and drops some. The sample carries approximately 70,000 clones, 84% recorded once. The time point denotes: pretreatment peripheral blood. Germline lookup yields CDR1 WSHSY and CDR2 SAAADI. J gave up 13 bases and V 6 bases, and 8 bases lay outside the gene matches. This CDR3 has 12 amino acids. This clonotype was sampled from a woman in her 70s with urothelial cancer. Sequenced material: PBMCs, taken around atezolizumab (anti-PD-L1) treatment. The chain couples TRBV10-2 to TRBJ1-1, with 10 bases fitting TRBD1. The CDR3 DNA follows: TGCGCCAGCAGGACGGACAGGGGGGTGGTTTTCTTT. Translation: CASRTDRGVVFF.